A single sample is the source of the 19 T cell receptor beta chains below, sequenced in a study of shared T cell receptors in the human thymus. Assay: immunoSEQ multiplex PCR; the TCRdb copy retains only in-frame clones and omits some. The sample includes about 500,000 clones, 78% of them seen just once. In addition, the sample was reused for a study of human thymus T cells.

Specimen: thymocytes. The origin of the receptors is a boy younger than two with a congenital heart defect.

The chain combines TRBV6-5 with TRBJ2-4; D might be TRBD2 (5 bases). CDR1 is MNHEY and CDR2 is SVGAGI in the germline V gene. CDR3 size: 15 residues. Trimming took off 5 bases at V and 3 bases at J, with 14 bases between the two ends. For the CDR3, the DNA is TGTGCCAGCAGTCCCCTCCCTGGAGGCAAAAACATTCAGTACTTC. It yields the protein CASSPLPGGKNIQYF.

The genes are TRBV27 and TRBJ2-3; the match to TRBD2 covers 15 bases. Germline V CDR1 and CDR2: MNHEY, SMNVEV (reference sequence). The CDR3 has 15 amino acids. Germline trimming cut 7 bases from V and 7 bases from J; bases unmatched to any gene: 6. The CDR3 loop is CASTGLAGGRNTQYF. The CDR3 DNA follows: TGTGCCAGCACCGGACTAGCGGGAGGGCGGAATACGCAGTATTTT.

The table lists this clone with a few counts. The gene calls are TRBV21-1 and TRBJ1-5. TRBV21-1 corresponds to a pseudogene. The CDR3 spans 18 residues. The CDR3 coding sequence is TGTGCCAGCAGCAAAGAAACTGGGGGGGGCCGGCGCAATCAGCCCCAGCATTTT. It yields the protein CASSKETGGGRRNQPQHF.

The gene calls are TRBV28 and TRBJ1-2, with D unresolved. The CDR3 extends over 14 amino acids. CDR1 MDHEN and CDR2 SYDVKM come from the germline V gene. Trimming left V 5 bases short and J 0 bases short, with 10 bases between. This chain's CDR3 is CASSPRQANYGYTF. CDR3 DNA sequence: TGTGCCAGCAGTCCCCGACAAGCTAACTATGGCTACACCTTC.

V is TRBV6-5 and J is TRBJ2-1, with TRBD2 as a possible D gene (5 bases). This CDR3 comprises 15 residues. Germline V gene data show CDR1 as MNHEY and CDR2 as SVGAGI. V was pared by 6 bases and J by 1 base, with 13 bases between. The CDR3 region is CASRYTSVSYNEQFF. Written as DNA, the CDR3 is TGTGCCAGCAGATACACTAGTGTATCCTACAATGAGCAGTTCTTC.

This clone was recorded once. The chain combines TRBV2 with TRBJ2-1, with TRBD1 as a possible D gene (5 bases). The V gene lost 7 bases and the J gene lost 7 bases, with 5 bases spanning the gap. This CDR3 spans 10 amino acids. Germline CDR1 reads SNHLY; CDR2 reads FYNNEI. The CDR3: CASTGNEQFF. CDR3 DNA sequence: TGTGCCAGCACAGGGAATGAGCAGTTCTTC.

The chain carries TRBV6-6 and TRBJ2-1, with 8 bases that match TRBD2. J lost 6 bases, V lost 6 bases, and 4 bases had no gene match. CDR3 length: 13 amino acids. Germline V gene lookup returns CDR1 MNHNY and CDR2 SVGAGI (reference sequence). CDR3 sequence: CASSLGTSNEQFF. Written as DNA, the CDR3 is TGTGCCAGCAGCCTGGGGACTAGCAATGAGCAGTTCTTC.

The V and J genes are TRBV10-2 and TRBJ2-1, with D possibly matching TRBD2 (6 bases). This CDR3 has 15 residues. Trimming removed 6 bases from V and 0 bases from J, with 12 bases in between. The germline V gene has CDR1 WSHSY and CDR2 SAAADI. Here the CDR3 DNA reads TGCGCCAGCAGGACTAGGGCAAGCTCCTACAATGAGCAGTTCTTC. Amino acid sequence: CASRTRASSYNEQFF.

The chain joins TRBV5-1 to TRBJ2-2; a possible D gene is TRBD2 (6 bases). The CDR3 contains 16 residues. CDR1 and CDR2 (germline): SGHRS, YFSETQ. V lost 6 bases and J lost 3, with 18 bases in between. The CDR3 protein is CASTLEWEADTGELFF. CDR3 sequence (DNA): TGCGCCAGCACACTAGAGTGGGAGGCGGACACCGGGGAGCTGTTTTTT.

The chain carries TRBV14 and TRBJ1-1; D is possibly TRBD1 (6 bases). This CDR3 has 15 residues. V was trimmed by 0 bases and J by 4 bases, leaving 12 bases between them. The germline V gene encodes CDR1 SGHDN and CDR2 FVKESK. DNA for the CDR3: TGTGCCAGCAGCCAAGAAGAGGGGACAACCACTGAAGCTTTCTTT. It is translated as CASSQEEGTTTEAFF.

In this sample, this clone turned up a few times. The V and J genes are TRBV6-1 and TRBJ1-1; D is ambiguous. Germline CDR1 is MNHNS and CDR2 is SASEGT. The CDR3 has 14 residues. Trimming shortened V by 3 bases and J by 4 bases, and 12 bases separated the two germline ends. The CDR3 protein is CASSEPAGGTEAFF. The CDR3 nucleotides are TGTGCCAGCAGTGAGCCAGCCGGAGGCACTGAAGCTTTCTTT.

The chain employs TRBV19 and TRBJ2-2; TRBD2 agrees at 8 bases. Germline V lookup: CDR1 LNHDA, CDR2 SQIVND (reference sequence). Unmatched junction bases numbered 7, after V lost 9 bases and J lost 4 bases. The CDR3 has 14 residues. The CDR3 region is CASRAGAGTGELFF. The CDR3 DNA reads TGTGCCAGCCGAGCGGGAGCGGGCACCGGGGAGCTGTTTTTT.

DNA for the CDR3: TGTGCCAGCAGCCGACAGGGGAGGGATGAAAAACTGTTTTTT. Translation: CASSRQGRDEKLFF. This sequence joins TRBV9 and TRBJ1-4; 8 bases map to TRBD1. This CDR3 spans 14 amino acids. Per the germline V gene, CDR1 is SGDLS and CDR2 is YYNGEE. V lost 4 bases, J lost 6 bases, and 5 bases stayed unmatched.

This clone occurred once. V usage is TRBV6-8 and J usage is TRBJ2-1; TRBD2 is a possible D gene (5 bases). This CDR3 comprises 14 residues. Trimming pared 2 bases from V and 3 bases from J, leaving 8 bases between. Germline V lookup: CDR1 MNHGY, CDR2 SAAAGT. DNA for the CDR3: TGTGCCAGCAGTTACCGAGACTACTACAATGAGCAGTTCTTC. Its translation: CASSYRDYYNEQFF.

The chain uses TRBV5-6 and TRBJ2-1; 9 nucleotides align to TRBD2. With V trimmed by 0 bases and J by 9 bases, 16 bases remained unmatched. This CDR3 is built from 18 residues. CDR1 is SGHDT and CDR2 is YYEEEE in the germline V gene. In DNA form, the CDR3 reads TGTGCCAGCAGCTTGGCTACGGGATTGGTAGCGGGAGTCGGTGAGCAGTTCTTC. Residues: CASSLATGLVAGVGEQFF.

This clone has just a few counts. CDR3 bases: TGTGCCAGCAGCGCCAGCGTGGAGGGCCGGTGGAGCACCGGGGAGCTGTTTTTT. As protein: CASSASVEGRWSTGELFF. J is TRBJ2-2 and V is TRBV9; possible D gene TRBD2, 6 bases. The CDR3 has 18 residues. Per germline, CDR1 SGDLS and CDR2 YYNGEE. V was shortened by 3 bases and J by 4 bases, with 22 bases between the two germline ends.

This rearrangement joins TRBV27 to TRBJ2-5; 7 nucleotides line up with TRBD1. The CDR3 loop spans 13 amino acids. CDR1 is MNHEY, CDR2 SMNVEV, per germline (reference sequence). V gave up 6 bases and J gave up 4 bases; unmatched junction bases: 5. The CDR3 reads CASRQNRGETQYF. The CDR3 DNA sequence: TGTGCCAGCAGGCAGAACAGGGGAGAGACCCAGTACTTC.

The chain couples TRBV7-9 to TRBJ1-1; TRBD1 might be the D (5 bases). Germline CDR1 reads SEHNR; CDR2 reads FQNEAQ (reference sequence). V lost 4 bases, J lost 10 bases, and 19 bases lay in between. The CDR3 covers 14 residues. CDR3 in amino acids: CASSSSGTGGGAFF. The CDR3 DNA follows: TGTGCCAGCAGCTCCTCGGGTACGGGGGGGGGAGCTTTCTTT. The full variable domain, completed using reference TRBV7-9 and TRBJ1-1, is DTGVSQNPRHKITKRGQNVTFRCDPISEHNRLYWYRQTLGQGPEFLTYFQNEAQLEKSRLLSDRFSAERPKGSFSTLEIQRTEQGDSAMYLCASSSSGTGGGAFFGQGTRLTVV.

CDR3 in amino acids: CASSLEAAETQYF. CDR3 nucleotides: TGTGCCAGCAGCTTAGAGGCGGCGGAGACCCAGTACTTC. This sequence joins TRBV7-2 and TRBJ2-5; D unclear. The ends were cut back, 1 base at V and 5 bases at J, with 8 bases in the middle. The CDR3 is 13 amino acids. Germline V gene sequence: CDR1 SGHTA, CDR2 FQGNSA.